Presented here are 29 T cell receptor beta chains from one specimen sequenced in a study of cytomegalovirus exposure and HLA in healthy donors. The PCR ran on 60 Vbeta and 13 Jbeta primers. The table came from immunoSEQ multiplex PCR; TCRdb's copy has only in-frame clones and leaves some out. The sample shows 150,000 to 200,000 clones, about 9% of them seen only once. Source material: PBMCs. The receptors derive from a woman aged 25 to 45 in good health and CMV-seropositive.

In its sample, this clone was seen a few times. The V gene is TRBV5-6, the J gene TRBJ2-5; possibly TRBD2 for D (6 bases). Matching the DNA end better, TRBJ2-7 makes the J call doubtful. The CDR3 is 14 amino acids. Germline CDR1 SGHDT, CDR2 YYEEEE. The chain's CDR3 is CASSPRRGFYEQYF. CDR3 nucleotides: TGTGCCAGCAGCCCGCGTCGGGGGTTCTACGAGCAGTACTTC.

The rearrangement links TRBV27 to TRBJ1-5; TRBD1 is a possible D gene (5 bases). Trimming cost V 0 bases and J 7 bases, with 10 bases left between them. Germline CDR1 is MNHEY and CDR2 is SMNVEV (reference sequence). The CDR3 runs to 14 residues. In nucleotides, the CDR3 is TGTGCCAGCAGTTTATCGCGGGGGGGACAGCCCCAGCATTTT. As protein: CASSLSRGGQPQHF.

In its sample, this clone was seen a few times. This chain links TRBV7-9 with TRBJ1-1; D gene uncertain. Germline V gene sequence: CDR1 SEHNR, CDR2 FQNEAQ (reference sequence). V gave up 1 base and J gave up 8 bases, with 23 bases separating them. CDR3 length: 17 residues. CDR3 sequence: CASSLGPVPTRPVEAFF. The CDR3 DNA follows: TGTGCCAGCAGCTTAGGCCCGGTCCCCACTCGCCCCGTCGAAGCTTTCTTT.

This chain joins TRBV7-2 and TRBJ2-7; 7 positions agree with TRBD1. Germline-derived CDR1 and CDR2 are SGHTA and FQGNSA. V dropped 3 bases and J dropped 0; count of bases not matched to a gene: 8. The CDR3 length is 16 residues. CDR3 in amino acids: CASSFDVWDSSYEQYF. For the CDR3, the DNA is TGTGCCAGCAGCTTTGATGTTTGGGACAGCTCCTACGAGCAGTACTTC.

The V gene is TRBV19, the J gene TRBJ2-5; TRBD2 is a possible D gene (7 bases). The J call may be wrong; the DNA end is better matched by TRBJ2-7. The CDR3 length is 13 residues. In germline, CDR1 is LNHDA, CDR2 SQIVND (reference sequence). Here the CDR3 DNA reads TGTGCCACCCAAGGGGGGGGGAGGATCGAGCAGTACTTC. Amino acids: CATQGGGRIEQYF.

This clone was counted only a few times. V usage is TRBV5-4 and J usage is TRBJ2-7, with 14 bases that match TRBD2. CDR1 and CDR2 (germline): SGHNT, YYREEE (reference sequence). CDR3 size: 17 residues. V was clipped by 4 bases and J by 2 bases; unmatched bases: 8. The CDR3 loop is CASSPGLAGDGAYEQYF. CDR3 coding DNA: TGTGCCAGCAGCCCGGGACTAGCGGGAGATGGGGCCTACGAGCAGTACTTC.

V is TRBV14 and J is TRBJ2-1, with 11 positions matching TRBD2. Germline values: CDR1 SGHDN, CDR2 FVKESK. This CDR3 is built from 19 residues. Trimming removed 0 bases from V and 0 bases from J; junction bases left unmatched: 7. CDR3 amino acids: CASSQDLGLAGVSYNEQFF. The DNA for the CDR3 is TGTGCCAGCAGCCAAGACTTAGGACTAGCGGGTGTCTCCTACAATGAGCAGTTCTTC.

The V call is TRBV19, the J call TRBJ1-5, with 7 bases that match TRBD1. The CDR3 loop spans 12 amino acids. Per the germline V gene, CDR1 is LNHDA and CDR2 is SQIVND (reference sequence). V gave up 7 bases and J gave up 4 bases; unmatched junction bases: 1. The CDR3 sequence: CASKQGNQPQHF. CDR3 coding DNA: TGTGCCAGTAAACAGGGGAATCAGCCCCAGCATTTT.

The rearrangement joins TRBV7-2 to TRBJ2-1; TRBD2 is a possible D gene (5 bases). The CDR3 loop spans 15 amino acids. The V and J ends lost 5 bases and 7 bases respectively, with 18 bases between them. Looked up from germline, CDR1 is SGHTA and CDR2 is FQGNSA. CDR3 DNA: TGTGCCAGCAGCACGGATTCTACGCCGGGGAATGAGCAGTTCTTC. It codes for CASSTDSTPGNEQFF. The full variable domain, rest sourced from reference TRBV7-2 and TRBJ2-1, is GAGVSQSPSNKVTEKGKDVELRCDPISGHTALYWYRQSLGQGLEFLIYFQGNSAPDKSGLPSDRFSAERTGGSVSTLTIQRTQQEDSAVYLCASSTDSTPGNEQFFGPGTRLTVL.

The chain recombines TRBV6-1 with TRBJ2-1, with 12 bases matching TRBD2. The germline CDR1 and CDR2 sequences are MNHNS and SASEGT. J lost 11 bases, V lost 2 bases, and 7 bases had no gene match. CDR3 size: 15 residues. As DNA, the CDR3 is TGTGCCAGCAGTGAACTGGGACTAGCGGGTGTCCAGCAGTTCTTC. It specifies CASSELGLAGVQQFF.

The chain combines TRBV19 with TRBJ1-5; possible D gene TRBD1, 6 bases. This CDR3 has 15 residues. V lost 3 bases and J 7 bases, leaving 16 bases between the germline ends. CDR1 is LNHDA, CDR2 SQIVND, per germline (reference sequence). The CDR3 nucleotides read TGTGCCAGTAGTATGGAACAGGGAAGGAGACAGCCCCAGCATTTT. Protein product: CASSMEQGRRQPQHF.

The chain links TRBV2 to TRBJ2-1; 10 bases are a match to TRBD2. V gave up 4 bases and J gave up 6 bases; unmatched junction bases: 3. This CDR3 has 14 residues. Germline values: CDR1 SNHLY, CDR2 FYNNEI. CDR3 region: CASSGGTSVNEQFF. CDR3 bases: TGTGCCAGCAGTGGGGGGACTAGCGTCAATGAGCAGTTCTTC.

This clone showed up just a few times. The V and J genes are TRBV7-2 and TRBJ1-5, with D tentatively TRBD1 (5 bases). V was shortened by 5 bases and J by 7 bases, with 12 bases between the two germline ends. Germline V gives CDR1 SGHTA, CDR2 FQGNSA. The CDR3 totals 13 residues. The CDR3 protein is CASSTQADQPQHF. CDR3 coding DNA: TGTGCCAGCAGCACACAGGCCGACCAGCCCCAGCATTTT.

This clone was found a few times. The chain joins TRBV6-1 to TRBJ2-3; D possibly corresponds to TRBD1 (6 bases). Trimming stripped 4 bases from V and 3 bases from J, with 14 bases between. Germline CDR1 MNHNS, CDR2 SASEGT. There are 15 residues in the CDR3. The CDR3 loop is CASSAGTNPTDTQYF. DNA for the CDR3: TGTGCCAGCAGTGCCGGGACAAACCCGACAGATACGCAGTATTTT.

This clone was counted between two and nine times. This sequence joins TRBV10-2 and TRBJ2-1, with TRBD2 matching over 9 bases. Looked up from germline, CDR1 is WSHSY and CDR2 is SAAADI. There are 15 residues in the CDR3. After removal of 6 bases from V and 3 bases from J, the junction contained 6 bases not matched to a gene. This chain's CDR3 is CASREGLAFYNEQFF. In DNA form, the CDR3 reads TGCGCCAGCAGGGAGGGACTAGCTTTCTACAATGAGCAGTTCTTC.

This clone occurred a few times. The chain is built from TRBV12-5 and TRBJ2-7, with D possibly matching TRBD2 (6 bases). Germline V gene data show CDR1 as LGHNT and CDR2 as FRNRAP. Trimming took off 4 bases at V and 3 bases at J, with 16 bases between the two ends. This CDR3 has 15 residues. DNA for the CDR3: TGTGCTAGTGGTTCCCCCCATTGGCGGGACTACGAGCAGTACTTC. Protein: CASGSPHWRDYEQYF.

V usage is TRBV2 and J usage is TRBJ1-5; weak D call: TRBD1 (5 bases). The CDR3 loop spans 16 amino acids. V shed 3 bases and J shed 0 bases, with 12 bases lying between them. Germline CDR1 is SNHLY and CDR2 is FYNNEI. The CDR3 sequence: CASSDVGGFSNQPQHF. The CDR3 nucleotides read TGTGCCAGCAGTGACGTCGGGGGATTTAGCAATCAGCCCCAGCATTTT.

J is TRBJ1-1 and V is TRBV5-1, with no clear D. The V gene lost 4 bases and the J gene lost 0 bases, with 10 bases spanning the gap. The CDR3 consists of 14 residues. Germline V CDR1 and CDR2: SGHRS, YFSETQ. The CDR3 protein is CASSNEQLNTEAFF. The CDR3 nucleotides are TGCGCCAGCAGCAATGAACAGTTGAACACTGAAGCTTTCTTT.

The chain combines TRBV4-1 with TRBJ2-1; 12 positions match TRBD2. The CDR3 loop spans 18 amino acids. Looked up from germline, CDR1 is MGHRA and CDR2 is YSYEKL. The trim removed 4 bases at V and 1 base at J, leaving 8 bases unmatched. The CDR3 bases are TGCGCCAGCAGCCCCGGGCTAGCGGGAGGGGGGTCCTACAATGAGCAGTTCTTC. Translated: CASSPGLAGGGSYNEQFF.

The chain employs TRBV2 and TRBJ2-7; the match to TRBD2 covers 7 bases. The V gene end was trimmed by 4 bases and the J gene end by 4 bases; junction bases not matched to a gene: 7. The CDR3 runs to 14 residues. Germline lookup yields CDR1 SNHLY and CDR2 FYNNEI. As DNA, the CDR3 is TGTGCCAGCAGTGGGGAGGGAGGGGTTTACGAGCAGTACTTC. This encodes CASSGEGGVYEQYF.

V gene TRBV6-6 combines with J gene TRBJ2-3, with D unclear. CDR1 MNHNY and CDR2 SVGAGI come from the germline V gene (reference sequence). The CDR3 length is 14 residues. Trimming removed 0 bases from V and 5 bases from J, with 9 bases in between. The CDR3 is CASSYSNKKDTQYF. The CDR3 nucleotides read TGTGCCAGCAGTTACTCGAACAAAAAAGATACGCAGTATTTT.

CDR3 in amino acids: CASSPNRAPYEQYF. CDR3 DNA sequence: TGTGCCAGCAGCCCTAACAGGGCCCCCTACGAGCAGTACTTC. The chain is built from TRBV13 and TRBJ2-7; the D gene is possibly TRBD1 (6 bases). The germline V gene encodes CDR1 PRHDT and CDR2 FYEKMQ (reference sequence). The V gene lost 5 bases and the J gene lost 2 bases, with 13 bases spanning the gap. The CDR3 runs to 14 residues. The variable domain in full, with the rest retrieved from reference TRBV13 and TRBJ2-7, is AAGVIQSPRHLIKEKRETATLKCYPIPRHDTVYWYQQGPGQDPQFLISFYEKMQSDKGSIPDRFSAQQFSDYHSELNMSSLELGDSALYFCASSPNRAPYEQYFGPGTRLTVT.

This clone was counted between two and nine times. The CDR3 spells CASSLEQGSYEQYF. The CDR3 DNA follows: TGCGCCAGCAGCTTGGAACAGGGGTCCTACGAGCAGTACTTC. This sequence joins TRBV5-1 and TRBJ2-7, with 7 bases lining up with TRBD1. The CDR3 consists of 14 residues. From germline, CDR1 is SGHRS and CDR2 YFSETQ. The V gene end was trimmed by 0 bases and the J gene end by 1 base; junction bases not matched to a gene: 1.

This clone was counted a few times. The J gene is TRBJ2-7, the V gene TRBV14, with D perhaps TRBD2 (6 bases). The CDR3 totals 13 residues. From germline, CDR1 is SGHDN and CDR2 FVKESK. V dropped 0 bases and J dropped 8 bases, with 11 bases sitting between them. The CDR3 reads CASSQDRRAKQYF. The DNA of the CDR3 is TGTGCCAGCAGCCAAGATCGGAGGGCCAAGCAGTACTTC.

This clone was observed a few times. J is TRBJ2-5 and V is TRBV7-8; 11 positions match TRBD2. Germline lookup yields CDR1 SGHVS and CDR2 FQNEAQ. V lost 5 bases and J lost 0; bases outside the gene matches: 5. This CDR3 is 16 amino acids long. DNA of the CDR3: TGTGCCAGCAGCCTACTGACTAGCGGGGACCAAGAGACCCAGTACTTC. It specifies CASSLLTSGDQETQYF.

The chain employs TRBV11-2 and TRBJ2-7; the D gene is possibly TRBD1 (7 bases). The CDR3 is 15 amino acids. Trimming removed 5 bases from V and 5 bases from J, with 19 bases in between. CDR1 is SGHAT, CDR2 FQNNGV, per germline. The CDR3 nucleotides are TGTGCCAGCAGCCCAGGGGGGCCCAATGCCAACGAGCAGTACTTC. As protein: CASSPGGPNANEQYF.

This clone was observed a few times. The rearrangement joins TRBV7-2 to TRBJ1-3; 8 nucleotides agree with TRBD1. The length of the CDR3 is 14 residues. The germline V gene encodes CDR1 SGHTA and CDR2 FQGNSA. V shed 4 bases and J 5 bases; nucleotides not matched to a gene: 4. Here the CDR3 reads CASSSGTGRNTIYF. Written as DNA, the CDR3 is TGTGCCAGCAGCTCCGGGACAGGAAGAAACACCATATATTTT.

This rearrangement joins TRBV5-8 to TRBJ2-1, with a possible D match to TRBD2 (6 bases). Germline V gives CDR1 SGHTS, CDR2 YDEGEE. V shed 0 bases and J shed 2 bases, with 18 bases lying between them. The CDR3 covers 18 residues. As DNA, the CDR3 is TGTGCCAGCAGCTTGGTGTTGACGGCTAGCGCAACCTACAATGAGCAGTTCTTC. Amino acid sequence: CASSLVLTASATYNEQFF.

This clone has more than one count but fewer than ten. This chain uses TRBV18 with TRBJ2-5; 7 positions agree with TRBD1. Unmatched junction bases numbered 14, after V lost 4 bases and J lost 3 bases. The germline V gene has CDR1 KGHSH and CDR2 LQKENI. The CDR3 consists of 17 residues. The CDR3 bases are TGTGCCAGCTCACAAAATACCGGGACAGACAAAGAAGAGACCCAGTACTTC. Translating gives CASSQNTGTDKEETQYF.